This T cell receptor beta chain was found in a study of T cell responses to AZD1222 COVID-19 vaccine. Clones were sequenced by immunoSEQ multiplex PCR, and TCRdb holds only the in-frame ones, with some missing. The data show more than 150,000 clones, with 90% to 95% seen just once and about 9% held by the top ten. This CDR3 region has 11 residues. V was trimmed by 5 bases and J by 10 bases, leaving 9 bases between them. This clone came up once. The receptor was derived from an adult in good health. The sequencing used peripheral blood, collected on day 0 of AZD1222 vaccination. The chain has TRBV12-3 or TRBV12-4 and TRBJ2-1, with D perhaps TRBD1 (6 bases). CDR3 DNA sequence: TGTGCCAGCAGTGCAGGGACAGAGCAGTTCTTC. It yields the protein CASSAGTEQFF.